This TCR beta chain was sequenced during a study of blood T cell repertoires in COVID-19. The repertoire was sequenced with immunoSEQ multiplex PCR; TCRdb's copy has only in-frame clones and lacks some. The table has about 280,000 clones, about 88% seen once; the top ten hold 2% to 2.5%. Per germline, CDR1 SGHRS and CDR2 YFSETQ. CDR3 length: 13 residues. V was pared by 5 bases and J by 0 bases, with 6 bases between. In its sample, this clone was seen once. The receptor's source is a woman aged 60-70 years in a cohort exposed to, infected with or recovered from COVID-19 (not recorded which). The genes are TRBV5-1 and TRBJ2-1; D gene uncertain. The sample comprised PBMCs or T cells enriched from blood (not recorded which). CDR3: CASSEVSYNEQFF. DNA for the CDR3: TGCGCCAGCAGTGAGGTCTCCTACAATGAGCAGTTCTTC.